This T cell receptor beta chain was retrieved from a study of cytomegalovirus exposure and HLA in healthy donors. Study-wide context: Among the roughly 400 genotyped donors, 81% were placed in the Caucasian-associated ancestry cluster.

From germline, CDR1 is MNHEY and CDR2 SVGAGI. Trimming pared 6 bases from V and 4 bases from J, leaving 16 bases between. There are 15 residues in the CDR3. Details on this clone: Its antigen is currently unknown.

PCR involved 60 Vbeta and 13 Jbeta primers. Libraries were prepared by immunoSEQ multiplex PCR; TCRdb keeps only in-frame clonotypes and omits some of them. Among approximately 160,000 clones listed, about 82% were seen once. Points from the study as a whole: It was 160 or so TCR beta chains that were listed as cytomegalovirus-associated.

This chain links TRBV6-5 with TRBJ1-3; TRBD1 might be the D (6 bases). This clonotype was sampled from a female donor in good health and CMV-seronegative. Sequencing input: PBMCs. CDR3: CASREQGLGGNTIYF. For the CDR3, the DNA is TGTGCCAGCAGAGAACAGGGCCTGGGGGGAAACACCATATATTTT.